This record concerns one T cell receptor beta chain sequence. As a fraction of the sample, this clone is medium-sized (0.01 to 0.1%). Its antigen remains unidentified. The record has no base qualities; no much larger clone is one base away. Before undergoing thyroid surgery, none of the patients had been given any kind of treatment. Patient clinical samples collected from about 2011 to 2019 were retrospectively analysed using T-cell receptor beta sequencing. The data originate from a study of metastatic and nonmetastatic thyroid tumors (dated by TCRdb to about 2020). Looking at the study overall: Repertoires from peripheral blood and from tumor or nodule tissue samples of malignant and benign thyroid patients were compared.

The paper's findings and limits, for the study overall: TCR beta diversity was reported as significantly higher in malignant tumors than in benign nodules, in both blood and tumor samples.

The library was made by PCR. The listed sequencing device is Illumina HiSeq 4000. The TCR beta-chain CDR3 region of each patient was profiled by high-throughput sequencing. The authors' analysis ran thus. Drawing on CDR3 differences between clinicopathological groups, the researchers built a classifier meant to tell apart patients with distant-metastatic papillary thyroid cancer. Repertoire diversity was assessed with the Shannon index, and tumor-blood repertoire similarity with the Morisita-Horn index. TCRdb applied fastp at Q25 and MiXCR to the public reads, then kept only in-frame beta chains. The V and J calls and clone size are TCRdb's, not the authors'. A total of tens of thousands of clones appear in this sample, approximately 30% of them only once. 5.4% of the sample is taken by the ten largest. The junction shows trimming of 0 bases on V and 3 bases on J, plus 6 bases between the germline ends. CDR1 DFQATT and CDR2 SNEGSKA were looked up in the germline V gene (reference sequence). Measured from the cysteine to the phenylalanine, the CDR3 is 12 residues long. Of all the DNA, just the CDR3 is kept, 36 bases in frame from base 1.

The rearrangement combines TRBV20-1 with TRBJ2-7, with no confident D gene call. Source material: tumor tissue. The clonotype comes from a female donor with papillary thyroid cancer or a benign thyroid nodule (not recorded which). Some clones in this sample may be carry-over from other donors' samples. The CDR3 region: CSARDDHYEQYF. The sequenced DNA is TGCAGTGCTAGAGATGACCACTACGAGCAGTACTTC.